What follows describes a single T cell receptor beta chain. Under the authors' procedure: Amplification of reference gene primers was used by the study to estimate nucleated cell counts. Clones were sequenced by immunoSEQ multiplex PCR, and TCRdb holds only the in-frame ones, with some missing. Clone size and the V and J calls come from that table; the DNA yielded D and trimming. The sample has 160,000 or so clones; 75% to 80% are singletons. The record originates from a study of blood T cell repertoires in COVID-19. Germline V gene sequence: CDR1 SGHRS, CDR2 YFSETQ. The CDR3 runs to 14 residues. The ends were cut back, 4 bases at V and 3 bases at J, with 13 bases in the middle.

The TCR originated in a woman at least 80 years old with acute or convalescent COVID-19. The sequenced material came from peripheral blood. The chain carries TRBV5-1 and TRBJ1-2, with a weak D call TRBD1 (5 bases). The CDR3: CASSQAGDYYGYTF. CDR3 nucleotides: TGCGCCAGCAGCCAGGCGGGGGACTACTATGGCTACACCTTC.